This TCR beta chain stems from a study of T cells after yellow fever vaccination (dated by TCRdb to between 2017 and 2020). With regard to the full study: The SMART-Seq v4 Ultra Low Input RNA kit was used to prepare libraries from fractions with low cell numbers. To follow T-cell clones before and after both primary and booster YFV17D yellow fever vaccination, bulk TCR alpha and beta repertoires underwent longitudinal sequencing. The cohort comprised two healthy male donors, one aged 18 to 29 and one aged 30 to 40 years. Blood was drawn at multiple timepoints before and after primary and secondary immunization, with bulk PBMC replicates and cell subsets isolated.

The germline V gene (reference sequence) gives CDR1 as DFQATT and CDR2 as SNEGSKA. The V end loses 1 base and the J end loses 3 bases, and a stretch of 10 bases separates them. Reading from cysteine to phenylalanine, the CDR3 counts 13 amino acids. Just CDR3 DNA is preserved here, 39 bases in frame from base 1. This clonotype showed up just a few times. Which antigen it targets is not known. Per-base qualities were not stored, and no clone one base away is much larger. The listed sequencing device is Illumina NovaSeq 6000. TCR cDNA was synthesized by 5'RACE template switching, which introduced a universal primer site and unique molecular identifiers. cDNA synthesis was primed from both the TCR alpha and TCR beta constant segments. Library amplification involved two PCR steps, and the second step added sample barcodes and sequencing adapters. Sequencing of the libraries was done on either Illumina HiSeq 2500 (2x100 bp) or NovaSeq (2x150 bp). The authors processed their data as follows. Reads were demultiplexed and collapsed into UMI consensus sequences with MIGEC, and V(D)J alignment was performed with MiXCR. Clonotypes responding to the vaccine were identified with edgeR on replicate PBMC samples, with the criteria of FDR below 0.01 and a log2 fold change above 5 up to day 15. Each bulk clonotype received a CD4 or CD8 identity based on whether the sequenced CD4 or CD8 repertoire contained that clonotype at higher abundance. TCRdb passed the public sequencing reads through fastp at Q25 and MiXCR, retaining productive beta sequences. Rows are unified per CDR3 protein, each entry keeping the most common DNA and genes. These V and J calls originate from TCRdb's pipeline instead of the authors' own analysis. In all, the sample holds roughly 340,000 distinct CDR3 sequences, and almost 4% of those were seen once. The ten largest clonotypes hold around 24% of the sample.

Results and caveats for the whole study, not just this receptor: FACS-sorted repertoires could contain abundant contaminating clonotypes from the bulk population, so computational filtering was required. After the booster, most clones that had expanded after primary vaccination were detected again (nearly 98% of CD4 and 88% of CD8), suggesting broad maintenance of memory. A small share of clonotypes was detected in both CD4 and CD8 compartments, with the overlap likely arising from convergent recombination. The study included only two donors, which limits how far the findings can be generalized. The secondary T-cell response was found to be weaker but faster than the primary response, with a peak reached on day 5 rather than on day 15.

Explained via the paper, the treatment or condition label denotes: live attenuated yellow fever vaccine strain. Two biological replicates of bulk PBMCs were collected at each blood-draw timepoint. A standard Ficoll-Paque protocol was used to isolate PBMCs from peripheral blood. TriZol was used to extract RNA from bulk PBMCs, from CD4 and CD8 fractions, and from dextramer-positive and dextramer-negative fractions. This receptor was obtained from a man aged 18 to 29 who received the YFV17D yellow fever vaccine. This sample comprised PBMCs, obtained 5 days after the yellow fever booster vaccination. Recombination connected TRBV20-1 to TRBJ2-7, with a weak D call of TRBD2 (5 bases match). The nucleotide sequence is given as TGCAGTGCTAGAGGAAGGGCGGGCTACGAGCAGTACTTC. It codes for CSARGRAGYEQYF.